This TCR beta chain came from a study of blood T cell repertoires in COVID-19. Study summary: Donors in the United States, Italy and Spain gave samples during acute or convalescent COVID-19. T cells, B-cell-depleted T cells, or PBMCs provided the cDNA or gDNA that served as material.

Per the authors' pipeline: Scientists estimated how many nucleated cells there were by amplifying reference gene primers. Sequenced by immunoSEQ multiplex PCR; TCRdb stores in-frame clones only, minus some. That table gives V, J and clone size, and the DNA gave D and trimming. Of about 670,000 clones listed, just under 90% are singletons. V lost 0 bases to trimming and J lost 2 bases, with 12 bases between them. The CDR3 has 15 residues. Looked up from germline, CDR1 is SGHRS and CDR2 is YFSETQ. The sequence was obtained from a woman between 18 and 29 years old with acute or convalescent COVID-19. Sequences were obtained from peripheral blood. This chain connects TRBV5-1 to TRBJ2-7; D possibly corresponds to TRBD2 (5 bases). CDR3 in DNA: TGCGCCAGCAGCTTGGGACGGGGTTCCCCCTACGAGCAGTACTTC. Its translation: CASSLGRGSPYEQYF.